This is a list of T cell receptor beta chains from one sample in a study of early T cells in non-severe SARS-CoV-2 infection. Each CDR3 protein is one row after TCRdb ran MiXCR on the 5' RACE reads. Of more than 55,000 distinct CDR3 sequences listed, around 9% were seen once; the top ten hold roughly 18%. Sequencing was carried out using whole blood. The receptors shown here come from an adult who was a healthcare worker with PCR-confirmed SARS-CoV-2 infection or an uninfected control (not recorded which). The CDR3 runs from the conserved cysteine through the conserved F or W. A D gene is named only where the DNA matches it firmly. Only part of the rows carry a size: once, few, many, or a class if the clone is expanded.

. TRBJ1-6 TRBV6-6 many CASSSRPALGSLPLHF TGTGCCAGCAGTTCCAGGCCGGCGCTGGGTTCTTTACCCCTCCACTTT
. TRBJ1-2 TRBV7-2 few CASSANGALLRYTF TGTGCCAGCAGCGCCAATGGGGCTCTCCTACGATACACCTTC
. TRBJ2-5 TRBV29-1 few CSVERGQETQYF TGCAGCGTTGAGCGGGGCCAAGAGACCCAGTACTTC
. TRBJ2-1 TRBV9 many CASSVVGVTYNEQFF TGTGCCAGCAGCGTAGTGGGCGTAACCTACAATGAGCAGTTCTTC
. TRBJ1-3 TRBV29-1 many CSVESGSGNTIYF TGCAGCGTTGAGAGTGGCTCTGGAAACACCATATATTTT
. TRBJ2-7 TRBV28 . CASSLFRETYEQYF TGTGCCAGCAGCCTATTCCGGGAAACCTACGAGCAGTACTTC
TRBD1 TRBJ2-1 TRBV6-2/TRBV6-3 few CASSTRRGRNEQFF TGTGCCAGCAGTACCCGCAGGGGGCGAAATGAGCAGTTCTTC
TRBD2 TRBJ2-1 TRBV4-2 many CASSQEREAYNEQFF TGTGCCAGCAGCCAAGAGCGGGAGGCCTACAATGAGCAGTTCTTC
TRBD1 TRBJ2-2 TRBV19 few CASSIESPGTGNTGELFF TGTGCCAGTAGTATAGAGAGTCCCGGGACAGGGAACACCGGGGAGCTGTTTTTT
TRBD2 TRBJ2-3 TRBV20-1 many CSARVSSGNPDTQYF TGCAGTGCTAGAGTATCAAGCGGGAACCCAGATACGCAGTATTTT
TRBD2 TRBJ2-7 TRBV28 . CASKGEGHSYEQYF TGTGCCAGCAAAGGGGAGGGCCACTCCTACGAGCAGTACTTC
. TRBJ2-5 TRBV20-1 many CSAGRGETQYF TGCAGTGCTGGGAGGGGGGAGACCCAGTACTTC
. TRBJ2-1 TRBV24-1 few CATSDSWGRDNEQFF TGTGCCACCAGTGATTCTTGGGGCAGGGACAATGAGCAGTTCTTC
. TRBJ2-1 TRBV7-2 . CASSLVGGSSYNEQFF TGTGCCAGCAGCTTAGTGGGCGGCAGCTCCTACAATGAGCAGTTCTTC
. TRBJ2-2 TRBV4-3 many CASSQDSSTSGELFF TGCGCCAGCAGCCAAGATTCTAGCACGTCCGGGGAGCTGTTTTTT
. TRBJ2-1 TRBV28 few CASSDATLSDEQFF TGTGCCAGCAGCGATGCAACTTTGAGTGATGAGCAGTTCTTC
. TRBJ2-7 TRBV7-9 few CASSNRASAAYEQYF TGTGCCAGCAGTAATAGGGCTAGCGCAGCCTACGAGCAGTACTTC
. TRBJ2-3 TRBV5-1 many CASSLDSGGRTDTQYF TGCGCCAGCAGCTTGGATTCCGGGGGCCGCACAGATACGCAGTATTTT
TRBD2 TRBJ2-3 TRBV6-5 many CASSRRASGSPTSTDTQYF TGTGCCAGCAGCCGTCGGGCTAGCGGGAGCCCAACTAGCACAGATACGCAGTATTTT
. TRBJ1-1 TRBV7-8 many CASSLTSRGNTEAFF TGTGCCAGCAGCTTAACAAGTCGCGGGAACACTGAAGCTTTCTTT